This T cell receptor beta chain was sequenced during a study of blood T cell repertoires in COVID-19 (dated by TCRdb to 2020 to 2022). Context from the whole study: The collaborator samples originated in the United States, Italy and Spain and spanned the acute and convalescent phases of COVID-19. The samples were drawn from the first 160 participants of the ongoing ImmuneRACE study and from 1,254 subjects provided by 6 global collaborators. The repertoires were released in a freely available public database intended as a resource for research on the immune response to SARS-CoV-2. Subjects who had been exposed to COVID-19, were actively infected with it, or had recovered from it provided the deeply sampled blood TCRbeta repertoires that made up the dataset. The prospective study material was composed of cDNA or gDNA derived from T cells, B-cell-depleted T cells, or PBMCs. Where available, HLA class I and class II types were taken from metadata supplied by the sample provider and were not determined by assay-based typing. The sample metadata nearly always contained a de-identified subject ID, COVID-19 status, age in years and sex. Study-wide conclusions, independent of this receptor: The amount of clinical and demographic metadata varied by source and participant and was provided uncurated.

The collaborating institutions used their own protocols to collect whole blood in K2EDTA tubes. For TCRbeta analysis, collaborators shipped samples as frozen whole blood, isolated PBMCs, or DNA extracted from either of those sample types. TCRbeta CDR3 regions were amplified from genomic DNA by means of the immunoSEQ Assay, a bias-controlled multiplex PCR. Per the original workflow: Nucleated cell counts per sample were estimated from amplification of reference gene primers within the assay. Sequence reads were collapsed and filtered to measure the absolute abundance of every unique TCRbeta CDR3 rearrangement. For each sample, productive Simpson clonality was calculated as the square root of Simpson's diversity index over productive rearrangements. TCRdb stores this immuneACCESS table with in-frame sequences only. Part of the clones is absent; in the studies checked, under half of the shortfall reflects unresolved V genes, and no reason is known for the rest. Clone size and the V and J calls come from that table; the DNA yielded D and trimming. The sample table contains some 63,000 clones; only one count was recorded for 79% of them. The biggest ten clones account for 32% of the sample.

Comment on this clone: There is no known antigen for this receptor. No base quality values were provided; no much bigger clone lies one nucleotide off.

From the germline V gene (reference sequence), CDR1 is LGHDT and CDR2 is YNNKEL. The CDR3 has 15 amino acids, counting the end cysteine and phenylalanine. Only CDR3 DNA is held: 45 bases, read in frame from base 1. V is trimmed back by 0 bases and J by 4 bases, and the junction contains 0 bases that no gene match accounts for. The chain links TRBV3-1 (or the pseudogene TRBV3-2) with TRBJ2-1; 10 central nucleotides agree with TRBD2. Sequenced sample: peripheral blood. This receptor was identified in a human donor in a cohort sampled during active COVID-19. This receptor carries the CDR3 CASSQEAGGYNEQFF. The DNA sequence follows: TGTGCCAGCAGCCAAGAAGCGGGAGGGTACAATGAGCAGTTCTTC.